A selection of T cell receptor beta chains follows, all from one sample in a study of shared clonotypes between healthy human individuals. Generated by immunoSEQ multiplex PCR, the TCRdb table keeps only in-frame clones and is missing some. The sample lists around 1.9 million clones, under 95% occurring once. The sample consisted of naive CD8+ T cells from PBMCs. The source of these receptors is a man aged 18 to 35 in good health. Some clones in this sample may be carry-over from other donors' samples. Both conserved end residues are part of each CDR3. D genes are given only for firm matches. Some rows mark clone size as missing; the rest say once, few, many or name a class of expanded clone.

CDR3 protein | CDR3 DNA | J gene | V gene | clone size | D gene
CASRPTRGSGANVLTF | TGTGCCAGCAGACCAACTAGGGGCTCAGGGGCCAACGTCCTGACTTTC | TRBJ2-6 | TRBV27 | NA | NA
CASSLRSNLAGANVLTF | TGTGCCAGCAGTTTACGGTCTAATCTTGCTGGGGCCAACGTCCTGACTTTC | TRBJ2-6 | TRBV27 | NA | NA
CASRSGQGPNYGYTF | TGTGCCAGTAGATCGGGACAGGGACCTAACTATGGCTACACCTTC | TRBJ1-2 | TRBV19 | NA | TRBD1
CASSLGDGAAEQYF | TGTGCCAGCAGCTTGGGAGACGGGGCAGCCGAGCAGTACTTC | TRBJ2-7 | TRBV5-6 | NA | NA
CASGGVNTGELFF | TGTGCCAGCGGTGGGGTTAACACCGGGGAGCTGTTTTTT | TRBJ2-2 | TRBV28 | NA | NA
CASSYTATYEQYF | TGCGCCAGCAGCTACACGGCTACCTACGAGCAGTACTTC | TRBJ2-7 | TRBV5-1 | NA | NA
CASSDTLGDTQYF | TGTGCCAGCAGCGACACACTAGGAGATACGCAGTATTTT | TRBJ2-3 | TRBV7-9 | NA | NA
CASSEWGDLYTEAFF | TGTGCCAGCAGTGAATGGGGGGATTTATACACTGAAGCTTTCTTT | TRBJ1-1 | TRBV2 | once | NA
CASSGAGPGSYEQYF | TGTGCCAGCAGTGGCGCCGGGCCCGGCTCCTACGAGCAGTACTTC | TRBJ2-7 | TRBV6-5 | once | NA
CASSSLRPEEVEQYF | TGTGCCAGCAGCTCCCTCCGGCCGGAGGAGGTCGAGCAGTACTTC | TRBJ2-7 | TRBV7-9 | NA | NA
CASSQIAELTGELFF | TGTGCCAGCAGCCAAATAGCGGAGTTAACCGGGGAGCTGTTTTTT | TRBJ2-2 | TRBV5-4 | NA | NA
CASSFRGGDTEAFF | TGTGCCAGCAGCTTCAGGGGTGGGGACACTGAAGCTTTCTTT | TRBJ1-1 | TRBV7-9 | few | NA
CASSFRQGPSPLHF | TGTGCCAGCAGCTTTCGACAGGGGCCCTCACCCCTCCACTTT | TRBJ1-6 | TRBV5-6 | NA | TRBD1
CASGNIGRRGTDTQYF | TGTGCCAGCGGTAATATCGGGAGACGAGGCACAGATACGCAGTATTTT | TRBJ2-3 | TRBV27 | NA | NA
CASSQDREVEAFF | TGCGCCAGCAGCCAAGATAGAGAGGTTGAAGCTTTCTTT | TRBJ1-1 | TRBV4-1 | NA | NA
CASIPARSGANVLTF | TGTGCCAGTATCCCAGCCCGCTCTGGGGCCAACGTCCTGACTTTC | TRBJ2-6 | TRBV19 | NA | NA
CAISEHSSVLEGQYF | TGTGCCATCAGTGAGCACAGTTCAGTCCTCGAGGGGCAGTACTTC | TRBJ2-7 | TRBV10-3 | NA | NA
CASSTGTGGNLPHNEQFF | TGTGCCAGCAGCACCGGGACAGGGGGCAACCTTCCCCACAATGAGCAGTTCTTC | TRBJ2-1 | TRBV5-6 | NA | TRBD1
CASSISGIQPQHF | TGTGCCAGTAGTATTTCAGGGATTCAGCCCCAGCATTTT | TRBJ1-5 | TRBV19 | NA | NA
CASSSFGWSSYEQYF | TGTGCCAGTAGTAGTTTTGGCTGGAGCTCCTACGAGCAGTACTTC | TRBJ2-7 | TRBV19 | NA | NA
CVGGQGNTGELFF | TGCGTGGGGGGCCAGGGAAACACCGGGGAGCTGTTTTTT | TRBJ2-2 | TRBV29-1 | NA | NA
CASSAAGGQGDTEAFF | TGTGCCAGCAGCGCGGCGGGAGGACAGGGAGACACTGAAGCTTTCTTT | TRBJ1-1 | TRBV9 | few | TRBD1
CATNRGGAGTEAFF | TGTGCCACCAACCGAGGGGGCGCTGGGACTGAAGCTTTCTTT | TRBJ1-1 | TRBV2 | NA | TRBD1
CASSDYPGQGDGYTF | TGTGCCAGCAGCGATTATCCGGGACAGGGTGATGGCTACACCTTC | TRBJ1-2 | TRBV11-2 | NA | TRBD1
CASGAGTGPLDTQYF | TGTGCTAGTGGGGCCGGGACAGGGCCTCTAGATACGCAGTATTTT | TRBJ2-3 | TRBV12-5 | once | TRBD1
CASSPRRGALRDEQFF | TGTGCCAGCAGTCCCCGGCGGGGAGCCCTGAGGGATGAGCAGTTCTTC | TRBJ2-1 | TRBV28 | NA | NA
CASSLTSVTSGSDNEQFF | TGTGCCAGCAGTTTAACAAGCGTGACTAGCGGGAGCGACAATGAGCAGTTCTTC | TRBJ2-1 | TRBV27 | NA | TRBD2
CAISEPKGGETEAFF | TGTGCCATCAGTGAGCCAAAAGGGGGCGAGACTGAAGCTTTCTTT | TRBJ1-1 | TRBV10-3 | NA | TRBD1
CASSLSSFTEAFF | TGTGCCAGCAGCTTGTCGAGTTTCACTGAAGCTTTCTTT | TRBJ1-1 | TRBV7-2 | NA | NA
CAISEGANVVTEAFF | TGTGCCATCAGCGAAGGAGCCAACGTGGTCACTGAAGCTTTCTTT | TRBJ1-1 | TRBV10-3 | NA | NA
CASSEGSNEQYF | TGTGCCAGCAGTGAGGGCTCTAACGAGCAGTACTTC | TRBJ2-7 | TRBV6-1 | NA | NA
CASRGDAGELFF | TGTGCCAGCCGTGGTGACGCCGGGGAGCTGTTTTTT | TRBJ2-2 | TRBV2 | NA | NA
CASSPTGTGGEKLFF | TGTGCCAGCAGCCCGACCGGGACAGGGGGCGAAAAACTGTTTTTT | TRBJ1-4 | TRBV9 | NA | TRBD1
CASSPRGTSSYNSPLHF | TGTGCCAGCAGCCCCAGGGGGACTAGCTCCTATAATTCACCCCTCCACTTT | TRBJ1-6 | TRBV7-6 | NA | TRBD1
CASSLSSWREGGYEQYF | TGTGCCAGCAGTTTATCGTCTTGGCGGGAGGGCGGCTACGAGCAGTACTTC | TRBJ2-7 | TRBV27 | NA | TRBD2